The source of this T cell receptor (beta chain) is a study of post-analysis software for immune sequencing data. For the study at large: Included courses were relapsing-remitting and secondary progressive multiple sclerosis; progressive-relapsing multiple sclerosis was also included. Study-wide results and caveats: Controls' normalized Chao1 diversity significantly exceeded that of multiple sclerosis patients. Compared with controls, patients had more of about 5 TRBV segments, including TRBV5-6, TRBV5-1 and TRBV20-1.

Worth noting for this clonotype: The antigen is undetermined.

From germline, CDR1 is WSHSY and CDR2 SAAADI. The CDR3 runs to 14 residues. Carried by the TCR beta cDNA libraries were unique molecular identifiers. When about 0.9 to 10 million T cells were used, they gave hundreds of thousands of cDNA molecules. TCRdb reprocessed the PCR reads with MiXCR, giving one entry per CDR3 protein. The sample has under 900,000 distinct CDR3 sequences, roughly half seen once. The genes are TRBV10-2 and TRBJ2-4, with a weak D call TRBD2 (6 bases). Gene TRBJ2-7 matches the end of the DNA better, so the J call may be wrong. The source is a girl aged 10 to 17 with multiple sclerosis. The sequencing sample was made of blood. The CDR3 sequence: CASSESSGGPEQYF. Here the CDR3 DNA reads TGCGCCAGCAGTGAGTCTAGCGGAGGTCCCGAGCAGTACTTC.